This T cell receptor (beta chain) derives from a study of radiation and T cells in renal cell carcinoma. Study details: Nephrectomy followed 15 Gy stereotactic body radiation by 4 weeks. Broader study findings: From baseline, blood top tumor clonotypes peaked at 2 weeks post-radiation.

Produced via immunoSEQ multiplex PCR; TCRdb's table is partial and in-frame only. The sample includes some 120,000 clones, 75% to 90% of them seen just once. Documented time point: blood 2 weeks post-SBRT. Stated treatment: 15 Gy SBRT to primary tumor, nephrectomy 4 weeks later. Serial blood draws occurred at baseline and 2 and 4 weeks post-SBRT. The patient's renal cell carcinoma had clear cell pathology. This clone was seen a handful of times. Its antigen is still unknown. The clonotype comes from a woman aged 55-70 years with renal cell carcinoma. Sequenced material: blood, taken from a patient whose treatment included radiotherapy and nephrectomy.

In DNA, the CDR3 is TGTGCCAGCAGCTTAGTAGGCACCCGCTCTGGAAACACCATATATTTT. Its protein product is CASSLVGTRSGNTIYF. The chain is built from TRBV7-8 and TRBJ1-3, with no clear D. Trimming pared 1 base from V and 0 bases from J, leaving 10 bases between. The CDR3 totals 16 residues. Per germline, CDR1 SGHVS and CDR2 FQNEAQ.